The 12 T cell receptor beta chains presented below share a single source sample, sequenced in a study of Ad26.COV2.S vaccination and SARS-CoV-2 variants. Treatment given: roughly 19 received Ad26.COV2.S at low or high dose, single or two shots; several received placebo; per-sample allocation not given. The samples were gathered on day 63 after the first injection of vaccine or placebo. Method: immunoSEQ multiplex PCR; TCRdb's copy keeps in-frame clones and lacks some. The data show hundreds of thousands of clones, approximately 90% seen once. Material: peripheral blood, obtained in a trial of Ad26.COV2.S vaccine versus placebo. The source is a person aged 18 to 59 who received the Ad26.COV2.S COVID-19 vaccine or a placebo.

CDR3 protein: CASSLAAEKLFF. The CDR3 DNA sequence: TGTGCCAGCAGCTTGGCTGCCGAAAAACTGTTTTTT. This chain joins TRBV5-6 and TRBJ1-4; D unclear. CDR3 length: 12 amino acids. Per germline, CDR1 SGHDT and CDR2 YYEEEE. Trimming removed 0 bases at V and 8 bases at J, with 5 bases between.

The chain is built from TRBV16 and TRBJ1-2, with 10 positions matching TRBD1. V dropped 4 bases and J dropped 5; count of bases not matched to a gene: 7. Germline V gene data show CDR1 as KGHSY and CDR2 as FQNENV. There are 15 residues in the CDR3. This chain's CDR3 is CASSLRQGARYGYTF. The CDR3 DNA reads as TGTGCCAGCAGCCTCAGACAGGGGGCGAGGTATGGCTACACCTTC. Full variable domain (missing parts from reference TRBV16 and TRBJ1-2): GEEVAQTPKHLVRGEGQKAKLYCAPIKGHSYVFWYQQVLKNEFKFLISFQNENVFDETGMPKERFSAKCLPNSPCSLEIQATKLEDSAVYFCASSLRQGARYGYTFGSGTRLTVV.

The V gene is TRBV4-1, the J gene TRBJ2-1; D not certain. The ends were cut back, 4 bases at V and 8 bases at J, with 12 bases in the middle. The CDR3 runs 13 residues. Germline V lookup: CDR1 MGHRA, CDR2 YSYEKL. In DNA form, the CDR3 reads TGCGCCAGCAGCCGACTGATCTGGGATGAGCAGTTCTTC. This gives the protein CASSRLIWDEQFF.

The chain couples TRBV29-1 to TRBJ2-1; 8 nucleotides align to TRBD2. With V trimmed by 1 base and J by 8 bases, 4 bases remained unmatched. Germline assignment: CDR1 SQVTM and CDR2 ANQGSEA. CDR3 length: 13 amino acids. CDR3 nucleotide sequence: TGCAGCGTTGAAGTTGGACTAGCCTATGAGCAGTTCTTC. This translates into CSVEVGLAYEQFF.

The chain recombines TRBV7-2 with TRBJ1-3; no clear D gene. This CDR3 comprises 16 residues. Per germline, CDR1 SGHTA and CDR2 FQGNSA. With 1 base removed from V and 0 bases from J, the gap between germline ends came to 10 bases. CDR3 bases: TGTGCCAGCAGCTTAGAAGGGTTCCTCTCTGGAAACACCATATATTTT. Translating gives CASSLEGFLSGNTIYF.

J is TRBJ1-1 and V is TRBV27; D is perhaps TRBD1 (6 bases). V was trimmed by 8 bases and J by 11 bases, leaving 18 bases between them. This CDR3 region has 12 residues. Germline V gene sequence: CDR1 MNHEY, CDR2 SMNVEV (reference sequence). The CDR3 loop is CASRRMGAVAFF. The CDR3 region has the DNA TGTGCCAGCCGTAGGATGGGGGCAGTCGCTTTCTTT.

The chain combines TRBV2 with TRBJ2-4; D is unclear. Germline V gene data show CDR1 as SNHLY and CDR2 as FYNNEI. V was pared by 2 bases and J by 2 bases, with 10 bases between. The CDR3 spans 15 residues. The CDR3 sequence: CASSELGRTKNIQYF. The CDR3, as DNA: TGTGCCAGCAGTGAACTAGGAAGAACCAAAAACATTCAGTACTTC.

This clone was seen a few times. V usage is TRBV18 and J usage is TRBJ1-1, with TRBD1 matching over 9 bases. Germline CDR1 reads KGHSH; CDR2 reads LQKENI. This CDR3 has 16 amino acids. V trimming: 5 bases; J trimming: 4 bases; junction bases outside the gene matches: 11. The CDR3 loop reads CASSSNRDRAGTEAFF. CDR3 nucleotides: TGTGCCAGCTCATCCAATAGGGACAGGGCTGGCACTGAAGCTTTCTTT.

In the case of this clone: At one end the junction does not follow the germline gene, possibly because of a read error. The chain combines TRBV6-2 or TRBV6-3 with TRBJ1-2, with D possibly TRBD1 on 5 matching bases. The CDR3 sequence is 14 residues long. Germline loops: CDR1 MNHEY, CDR2 SVGEGT. Here the CDR3 DNA reads TGTGCCAGCAGTGACTCCGGGGGTAACTATGGCTACACCTTC. Residues: CASSDSGGNYGYTF.

The chain has TRBV4-3 and TRBJ1-1, with 7 bases fitting TRBD1. After removal of 3 bases from V and 4 bases from J, the junction contained 2 bases not matched to a gene. The CDR3 runs 13 residues. The germline CDR1 and CDR2 sequences are LGHNA and YSLEER. CDR3 DNA: TGCGCCAGCAGCCACCAGGGGGGCACTGAAGCTTTCTTT. As protein: CASSHQGGTEAFF.

The V call is TRBV11-2, the J call TRBJ2-5; D might be TRBD1 or TRBD2, each matching 5 bases. In germline, CDR1 is SGHAT, CDR2 FQNNGV. The CDR3 contains 15 residues. Trimming removed 4 bases at V and 1 base at J, with 13 bases between. The CDR3 protein is CASSYPGRGQETQYF. Written as DNA, the CDR3 is TGTGCCAGCAGCTACCCGGGACGTGGCCAAGAGACCCAGTACTTC.

V usage is TRBV10-3 and J usage is TRBJ2-5; D not resolved. V lost 0 bases to trimming and J lost 4 bases, with 12 bases between them. This CDR3 is 15 amino acids long. CDR1 and CDR2 (germline): ENHRY, SYGVKD. The CDR3 DNA sequence: TGTGCCATCAGTGAGTCGGAGTTAGCTCGAGAGACCCAGTACTTC. It is translated as CAISESELARETQYF.